Sequencing of this T cell receptor (beta chain) was carried out in a study of CD8 T cells in Susac syndrome. It was with random hexamers that 0.5 to 1 ug RNA was reverse transcribed. The CDR3 of TCR beta was amplified by immunoSEQ multiplex PCR across 54 Vbeta and 13 Jbeta. TCRdb independently ran MiXCR on the immunoSEQ multiplex PCR reads; one entry per CDR3 protein. The sample yields 210,000 or so distinct CDR3 sequences, approximately 94% seen once. To note about this clonotype: As yet, its antigen is unknown.

The germline V gene encodes CDR1 SGHNT and CDR2 YYREEE (reference sequence). The CDR3 covers 14 residues. After removal of 3 bases from V and 4 bases from J, the junction contained 5 bases not matched to a gene. Notes on the study in general: Within Susac syndrome CD4+ T cell repertoires, clonal expansion was not evident. It was acknowledged by the study that relatively few individuals were included in its TCR sequencing and HLA analysis.

This receptor was identified in a human donor with Susac syndrome. This chain links TRBV5-4 with TRBJ1-2, with 8 bases identical to TRBD1. Sequencing used CD4+ T cells from PBMCs. The CDR3: CASSYKDRVYGYTF. CDR3 bases: TGTGCCAGCAGCTACAAGGACAGGGTCTATGGCTACACCTTC.